The 17 T cell receptor beta chains below were found in one sample sequenced in a study of control samples from healthy donors and cancer patients. The assay was immunoSEQ multiplex PCR, and TCRdb's table has in-frame clones only and misses some. The sample consists of under 150,000 clones, 93% of them appearing once. The sequencing input was blood. These receptors came from a young man in good health.

This clone was detected a few times. This chain links TRBV7-2 with TRBJ1-6; no definite D call. Germline CDR1 reads SGHTA; CDR2 reads FQGNSA. With 8 bases removed from V and 8 bases from J, the gap between germline ends came to 10 bases. The CDR3 is 12 residues long. CDR3 nucleotide sequence: TGTGCCAGCGGACGGCCAGATTCACCCCTCCACTTT. Its translation: CASGRPDSPLHF.

The chain combines TRBV5-1 with TRBJ2-7, with a weak D call TRBD1 (7 bases). CDR1 and CDR2 (germline): SGHRS, YFSETQ. V was cut by 0 bases and J by 6 bases, with 13 bases left in between. CDR3 size: 14 residues. CDR3 sequence reads: CASSLEGRGVEQYV. The CDR3 bases are TGCGCCAGCAGCTTGGAGGGCAGGGGGGTCGAGCAGTACGTC.

The chain has TRBV28 and TRBJ2-5; perhaps TRBD1 as D (6 bases). Germline V gives CDR1 MDHEN, CDR2 SYDVKM. This CDR3 spans 15 amino acids. V lost 6 bases to trimming and J lost 5 bases, with 19 bases between them. The CDR3 loop reads CASSATGNLGETQYF. CDR3 coding DNA: TGTGCCAGCAGCGCAACAGGGAACCTCGGGGAGACCCAGTACTTC. Full variable domain (outside the CDR3, taken from reference TRBV28 and TRBJ2-5): DVKVTQSSRYLVKRTGEKVFLECVQDMDHENMFWYRQDPGLGLRLIYFSYDVKMKEKGDIPEGYSVSREKKERFSLILESASTNQTSMYLCASSATGNLGETQYFGPGTRLLVL.

V gene TRBV6-4 combines with J gene TRBJ1-2; possibly TRBD1 for D (6 bases). Germline values: CDR1 MRHNA, CDR2 SNTAGT. V dropped 5 bases and J dropped 1 base, with 17 bases sitting between them. The CDR3 loop spans 16 amino acids. CDR3 amino acids: CASSPTGTKVNYGYTF. The DNA of the CDR3 is TGTGCCAGCAGTCCTACCGGGACAAAGGTTAACTATGGCTACACCTTC.

This clone was picked up one time. The CDR3 sequence: CASSRGQPPYEQYV. Written as DNA, the CDR3 is TGTGCCAGCAGCAGAGGACAGCCCCCCTACGAGCAGTACGTC. The chain uses TRBV2 and TRBJ2-7, with D possibly matching TRBD1 (6 bases). The germline gives CDR1 SNHLY, CDR2 FYNNEI. Trimming shortened V by 6 bases and J by 2 bases, and 14 bases separated the two germline ends. CDR3 size: 14 residues.

This clone was counted only a few times. The chain combines TRBV5-1 with TRBJ1-5; no definite D call. Per germline, CDR1 SGHRS and CDR2 YFSETQ. The CDR3 extends over 13 amino acids. V was pared by 0 bases and J by 4 bases, with 5 bases between. The CDR3 loop is CASSLGKNQPQHF. As DNA, the CDR3 is TGCGCCAGCAGCTTGGGAAAGAATCAGCCCCAGCATTTT.

The chain has TRBV28 and TRBJ1-2; maybe TRBD1 (6 bases). V was shortened by 3 bases and J by 3 bases, with 8 bases between the two germline ends. This CDR3 contains 13 residues. From germline, CDR1 is MDHEN and CDR2 SYDVKM. In DNA, the CDR3 is TGTGCCAGCAGTTTTGAGGGGGACTATGGCTACACCTTC. This codes for CASSFEGDYGYTF.

The gene calls are TRBV12-3 or TRBV12-4 and TRBJ1-5; D not resolved. The CDR3 runs to 13 residues. V dropped 2 bases and J dropped 9 bases, with 11 bases sitting between them. CDR3 region: CASSLFRERPQHF. The CDR3, as DNA: TGTGCCAGCAGTTTATTTCGGGAACGGCCCCAGCATTTT.

This clone is a singleton in its sample. The gene calls are TRBV3-1 (or the pseudogene TRBV3-2) and TRBJ2-7; no clear D gene. From germline, CDR1 is LGHDT and CDR2 YNNKEL (reference sequence). The CDR3 runs 11 residues. Trimming cost V 0 bases and J 5 bases, with 2 bases left between them. DNA of the CDR3: TGTGCCAGCAGCCAAGAAAACGAGCAGTACTTC. As protein: CASSQENEQYF.

The chain employs TRBV6-6 and TRBJ1-6; D uncertain. Per the germline V gene, CDR1 is MNHNY and CDR2 is SVGAGI (reference sequence). Between the trimmed V and J ends, which lost 2 bases and 10 bases, there was a span of 15 bases. The CDR3 consists of 15 residues. CDR3 in amino acids: CASSYTESDRSPLHF. The CDR3 DNA is TGTGCCAGCAGTTACACCGAATCCGACCGCTCACCCCTCCACTTT.

V usage is TRBV21-1 and J usage is TRBJ2-7; the tabulated D call, TRBD1, remains unverified against the DNA. TRBV21-1 is marked as a pseudogene. This CDR3 comprises 15 residues. The CDR3 spells CASSKVEQGAYEQYF. The DNA of the CDR3 is TGTGCCAGCAGCAAGGTAGAACAGGGGGCCTACGAGCAGTACTTC.

The V call is TRBV5-4, the J call TRBJ1-1; D is perhaps TRBD1 (5 bases). The V and J ends lost 4 bases and 4 bases respectively, with 14 bases between them. This CDR3 spans 14 amino acids. CDR1 and CDR2 (germline): SGHNT, YYREEE (reference sequence). The CDR3, as DNA: TGTGCCAGCAGCCAAAGGGGTTTTGCCACTGAAGCTTTCTTT. Translation gives CASSQRGFATEAFF.

This clone showed up just a few times. J is TRBJ2-2 and V is TRBV6-1; 9 bases agree with TRBD2. V was clipped by 0 bases and J by 4 bases; unmatched bases: 3. Per germline, CDR1 MNHNS and CDR2 SASEGT. This CDR3 is 16 amino acids long. CDR3 loop: CASSEALLAGTGELFF. CDR3 coding DNA: TGTGCCAGCAGTGAAGCGCTACTAGCGGGCACCGGGGAGCTGTTTTTT.

The J gene is TRBJ2-7, the V gene TRBV11-2; 8 bases agree with TRBD2. The CDR3 has 16 amino acids. J was trimmed by 3 bases and V by 5 bases; bases with no gene match: 12. Germline V gives CDR1 SGHAT, CDR2 FQNNGV. CDR3 protein: CASSPLSGRDGYEQYF. CDR3 DNA: TGTGCCAGCAGCCCTCTCTCCGGGAGGGACGGCTACGAGCAGTACTTC.

This clone was observed a handful of times. The chain recombines TRBV6-5 with TRBJ1-3, with D unresolved. V lost 7 bases, J lost 1 base, and 8 bases lay in between. Germline CDR1 is MNHEY and CDR2 is SVGAGI. The CDR3 is 13 residues long. The CDR3 sequence: CASTQVSGNTIYF. The CDR3 DNA sequence: TGTGCCAGCACCCAGGTGTCTGGAAACACCATATATTTT.

The gene calls are TRBV7-6 and TRBJ2-5; D not resolved. The CDR3 is 14 residues long. Per germline, CDR1 SGHVS and CDR2 FNYEAQ. V lost 2 bases and J lost 5, with 12 bases in between. CDR3: CASSLSVPGETQYF. The CDR3 nucleotides read TGTGCCAGCAGCTTATCGGTGCCCGGGGAGACCCAGTACTTC.

The chain employs TRBV27 and TRBJ1-1, with D perhaps TRBD1 (6 bases). Between the trimmed V and J ends, which lost 3 bases and 8 bases, there was a span of 16 bases. The germline gives CDR1 MNHEY, CDR2 SMNVEV (reference sequence). CDR3 length: 14 residues. The CDR3 sequence is CASSLTGGAVEAFF. The CDR3 region has the DNA TGTGCCAGCAGTTTGACAGGAGGGGCGGTGGAAGCTTTCTTT.